This T cell receptor beta chain was recorded in a study of radiation and T cells in renal cell carcinoma. At the level of the study: Nephrectomy followed 15 Gy stereotactic body radiation by 4 weeks. The study's findings and limits: In blood, top tumor clones expanded by 2 weeks, shrinking by 4.

Sample time point: blood 2 weeks post-SBRT. Specified treatment: 15 Gy SBRT to primary tumor, nephrectomy 4 weeks later. After SBRT, blood was collected at 2 and 4 weeks, plus baseline. Germline values: CDR1 KGHSH, CDR2 LQKENI. The CDR3 totals 16 residues. The ends were cut back, 3 bases at V and 8 bases at J, with 19 bases in the middle. TCRdb's table, derived via immunoSEQ multiplex PCR, lists solely in-frame clones and lacks some. This table holds approximately 120,000 clones, over 75% found once. As regards this clone: The target antigen is unknown.

The V call is TRBV18, the J call TRBJ1-4; the D gene is possibly TRBD1 (6 bases). The specimen comprised blood, sampled from a patient whose treatment included radiotherapy and nephrectomy. This clonotype was sampled from a middle-aged man with renal cell carcinoma. DNA of the CDR3: TGTGCCAGCTCACCCGAAGGCCAGGGGCCATGGGAAAAACTGTTTTTT. This gives the protein CASSPEGQGPWEKLFF.